This T cell receptor (beta chain) is from a study of blood T cells in healthy people across ages. Study results and limitations: Significant beta diversity loss was already apparent by age roughly 40, declining roughly linearly. The study found more naive CD4+ cells and higher diversity in long-lived than aged donors.

The germline CDR1 and CDR2 sequences are SGHRS and YFSETQ. Trimming removed 4 bases at V and 8 bases at J, with 18 bases between. CDR3 length equals 14 residues. A minimum of 7 million PBMCs was isolated per sample. Through a sample-barcoded 5' primer and a J-beta primer mix, a second PCR was run for roughly 7 to 11 cycles. The template-switch adaptor, which had 12 random nucleotides, put a tag on each cDNA molecule. TCRdb re-derived calls from the 5' RACE reads in MiXCR, one entry per CDR3 protein. The table shows approximately 2,000,000 distinct CDR3 sequences, with roughly 43% occurring only once. With respect to this clonotype: As yet, its antigen is unknown.

Sequencing used blood. The TCR comes from a human donor in good health. V and J are TRBV5-1 and TRBJ1-2; tentatively, D is TRBD1 (6 bases). CDR3 region: CASSTRGRGDGYTF. The CDR3 DNA reads TGCGCCAGCAGCACACGAGGGAGGGGGGACGGCTACACCTTC.